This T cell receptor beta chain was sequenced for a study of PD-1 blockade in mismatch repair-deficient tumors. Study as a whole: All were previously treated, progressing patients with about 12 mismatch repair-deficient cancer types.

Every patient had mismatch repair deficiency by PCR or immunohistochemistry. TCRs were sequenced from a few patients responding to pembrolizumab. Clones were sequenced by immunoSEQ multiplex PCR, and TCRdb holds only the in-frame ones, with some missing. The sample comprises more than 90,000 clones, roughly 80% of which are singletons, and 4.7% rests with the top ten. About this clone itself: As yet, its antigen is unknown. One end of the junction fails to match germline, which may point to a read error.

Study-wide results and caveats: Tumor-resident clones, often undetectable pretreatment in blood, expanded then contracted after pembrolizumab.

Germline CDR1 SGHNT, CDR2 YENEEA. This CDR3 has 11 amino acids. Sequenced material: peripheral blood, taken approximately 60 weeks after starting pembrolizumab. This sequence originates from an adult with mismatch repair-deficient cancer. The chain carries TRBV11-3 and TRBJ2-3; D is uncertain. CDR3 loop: CASSLVGRTTF. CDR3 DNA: TGTGCCAGCAGCCTGGTCGGCCGAACGACTTTT.